This T cell receptor beta chain came from a study of shared T cell receptors in the human thymus. Some clones are missing from TCRdb's copy, which holds only in-frame ones; the method was immunoSEQ multiplex PCR. Among hundreds of thousands of clones listed, around nine tenths were seen once. V lost 2 bases, J lost 2 bases, and 7 bases lay in between. The CDR3 spans 13 residues. Germline values: CDR1 SGHTA, CDR2 FQGTGA. The sample was also reused in another study, on human thymus T cells.

The TCR originated in a boy under two years old with a congenital heart defect. Sequenced material: thymocytes. J is TRBJ2-7 and V is TRBV7-3; D is possibly TRBD2 (5 bases). CDR3 residues: CASSLSGTYEQYF. The CDR3 coding sequence is TGTGCCAGCAGCTTATCCGGGACCTACGAGCAGTACTTC.